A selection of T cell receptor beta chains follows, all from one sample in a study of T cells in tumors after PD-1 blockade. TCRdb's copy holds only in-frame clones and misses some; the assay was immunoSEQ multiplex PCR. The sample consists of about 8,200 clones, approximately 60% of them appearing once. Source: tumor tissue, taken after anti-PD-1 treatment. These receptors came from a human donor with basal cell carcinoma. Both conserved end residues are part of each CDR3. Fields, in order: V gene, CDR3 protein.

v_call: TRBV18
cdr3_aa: CASSPPEAYNSPLHF

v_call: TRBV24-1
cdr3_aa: CATSPASGLLEQYF

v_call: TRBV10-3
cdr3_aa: CAISYRENTGELFF

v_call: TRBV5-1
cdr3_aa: CASSLRMDNTDTQYF

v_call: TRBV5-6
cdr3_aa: CASSDLGTATNEKLFF

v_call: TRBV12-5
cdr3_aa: CASAAEGGRHGELFF

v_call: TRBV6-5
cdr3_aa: CASSYTKTGDTEAFF

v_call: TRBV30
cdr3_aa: CAWRGRGTGELFF

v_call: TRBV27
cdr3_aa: CASSKTGYEQYF

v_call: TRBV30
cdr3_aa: CAWAGRRGEQFF

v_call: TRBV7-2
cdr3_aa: CASSLVPQETQYF

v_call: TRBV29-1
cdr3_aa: CSVEDLSRTSLYEQFF

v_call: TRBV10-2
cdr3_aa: CASSEIQSDEQFF

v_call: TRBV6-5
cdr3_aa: CASSYNGQGFGNTIYF

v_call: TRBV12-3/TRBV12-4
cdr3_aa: CASRPPGLAGVYF

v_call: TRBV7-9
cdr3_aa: CASSLGGTLNTEAFF

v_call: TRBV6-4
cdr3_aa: CASSDTGQGADTQYF

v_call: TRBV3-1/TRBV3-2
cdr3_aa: CASSQPGGDSPLHF

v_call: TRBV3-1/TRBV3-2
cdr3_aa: CASSRGQDPGYGYTF

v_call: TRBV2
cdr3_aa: CASRTGTGPLGANVLTF

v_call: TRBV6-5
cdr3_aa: CASSYPGHGQFF

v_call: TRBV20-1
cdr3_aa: CSASDRGVPDEQYF

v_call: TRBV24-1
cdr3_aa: CATDTDRNQPQHF

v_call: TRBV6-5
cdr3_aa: CASRPTGGPYEQYF

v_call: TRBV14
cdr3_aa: CASSYKGQGGGYTF

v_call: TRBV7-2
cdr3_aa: CASRSGGMSETQYF

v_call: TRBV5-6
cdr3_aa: CASSSYSGGDQETQYF

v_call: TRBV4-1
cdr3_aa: CASSAGMNTEAFF

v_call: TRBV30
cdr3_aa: CAWSAGLYEQYF

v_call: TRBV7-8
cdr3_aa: CASSFFFGDRDYGYTF

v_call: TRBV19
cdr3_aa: CASSPRGAVSSYEQYF

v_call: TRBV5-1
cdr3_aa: CASSLGQPNYGYTF

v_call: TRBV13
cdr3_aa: CASSPRGLAGGLDTQYF

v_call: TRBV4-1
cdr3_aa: CASSQQTRSSTDTQYF

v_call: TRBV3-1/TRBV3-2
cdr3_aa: CASSQVWVRHEADTQYF